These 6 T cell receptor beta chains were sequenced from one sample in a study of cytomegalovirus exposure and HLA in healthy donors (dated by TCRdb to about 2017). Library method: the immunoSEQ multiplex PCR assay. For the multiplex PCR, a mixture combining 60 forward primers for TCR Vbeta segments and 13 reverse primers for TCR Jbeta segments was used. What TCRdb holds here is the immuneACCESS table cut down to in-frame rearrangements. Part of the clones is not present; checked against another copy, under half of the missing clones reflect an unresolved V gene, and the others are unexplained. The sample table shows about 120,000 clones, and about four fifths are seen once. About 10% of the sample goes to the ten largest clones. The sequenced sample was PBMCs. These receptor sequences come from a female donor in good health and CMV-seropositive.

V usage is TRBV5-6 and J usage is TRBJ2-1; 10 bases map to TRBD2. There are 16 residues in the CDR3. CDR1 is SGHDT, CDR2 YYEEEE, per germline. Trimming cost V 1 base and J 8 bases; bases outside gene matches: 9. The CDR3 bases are TGTGCCAGCAGCTTGAAAAGCGGGGGGGCGTTGGATGAGCAGTTCTTC. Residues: CASSLKSGGALDEQFF.

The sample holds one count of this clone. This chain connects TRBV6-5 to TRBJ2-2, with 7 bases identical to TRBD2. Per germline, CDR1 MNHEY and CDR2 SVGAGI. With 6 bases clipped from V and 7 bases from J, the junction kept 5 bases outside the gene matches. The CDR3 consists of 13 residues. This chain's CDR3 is CASRPGGNGELFF. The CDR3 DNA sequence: TGTGCCAGCAGGCCCGGGGGGAACGGGGAGCTGTTTTTT.

This CDR3 reads CASTNGGGREQYF. In nucleotides, the CDR3 is TGTGCCAGCACCAACGGCGGGGGGCGCGAGCAGTACTTC. The J gene is TRBJ2-7, the V gene TRBV6-1; TRBD2 aligns across 8 bases. CDR3 length equals 13 residues. V lost 7 bases and J lost 6; bases outside the gene matches: 8. Per the germline V gene, CDR1 is MNHNS and CDR2 is SASEGT.

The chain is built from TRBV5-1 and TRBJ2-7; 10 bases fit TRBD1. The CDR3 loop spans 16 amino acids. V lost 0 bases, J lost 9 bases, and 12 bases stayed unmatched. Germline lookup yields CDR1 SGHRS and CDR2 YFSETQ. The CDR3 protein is CASSLALTDRGFAQYF. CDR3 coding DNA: TGCGCCAGCAGCTTGGCCTTGACGGACAGGGGGTTTGCGCAGTACTTC.

DNA for the CDR3: TGTGCCTCAAAAACAGGGGTCAATCAGCCCCAGCATTTT. Amino acid sequence: CASKTGVNQPQHF. The chain couples TRBV30 to TRBJ1-5; 7 nucleotides line up with TRBD1. Germline V gives CDR1 GTSNPN, CDR2 SVGIG (reference sequence). The CDR3 length is 13 residues. J was trimmed by 3 bases and V by 7 bases; bases with no gene match: 6.

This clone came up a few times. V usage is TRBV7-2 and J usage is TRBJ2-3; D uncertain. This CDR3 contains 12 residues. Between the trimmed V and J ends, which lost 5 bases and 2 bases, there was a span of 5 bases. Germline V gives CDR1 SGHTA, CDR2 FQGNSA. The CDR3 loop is CASSTYTDTQYF. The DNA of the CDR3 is TGTGCCAGCAGCACTTACACAGATACGCAGTATTTT.